This passage covers 8 T cell receptor beta chains from one sample sequenced in a study of PD-1 blockade in classical Hodgkin lymphoma. Exposure to brentuximab vedotin varied, and each patient had relapsed following autologous stem cell transplantation. The method was immunoSEQ multiplex PCR; TCRdb's version includes in-frame clones alone and lacks a portion of them. This table holds just over 60,000 clones, 88% found once. Sequencing was performed on peripheral blood mononuclear cells (PBMCs), taken at baseline. These receptors were collected from a human donor with classical Hodgkin lymphoma.

A few counts support this clone. V is TRBV28 and J is TRBJ2-7; maybe TRBD2 (6 bases). Germline V CDR1 and CDR2: MDHEN, SYDVKM. This CDR3 is 14 amino acids long. Trimming removed 7 bases from V and 4 bases from J, with 17 bases in between. The DNA of the CDR3 is TGTGCCAGCACAGTAGGAGGGAATGGGTACGAGCAGTACTTC. The encoded protein is CASTVGGNGYEQYF.

The chain recombines TRBV28 with TRBJ2-5; no clear D gene. The V gene lost 6 bases and the J gene lost 5 bases, with 16 bases spanning the gap. Germline V gene lookup returns CDR1 MDHEN and CDR2 SYDVKM. The CDR3 totals 14 residues. CDR3 DNA sequence: TGTGCCAGCAGCTGGACGGCCGGGTGGGAGACCCAGTACTTC. Protein: CASSWTAGWETQYF.

In its sample, this clone ranks as medium-sized. The V gene is TRBV15, the J gene TRBJ2-7; D possibly corresponds to TRBD2 (6 bases). The CDR3 consists of 18 residues. Germline values: CDR1 LNHNV, CDR2 YYDKDF (reference sequence). The V and J ends lost 0 bases and 0 bases respectively, with 18 bases between them. The CDR3 nucleotides are TGTGCCACCAGCAGAGACGGATATCGGGCTAGCGTCTCCTACGAGCAGTACTTC. It codes for CATSRDGYRASVSYEQYF.

The chain links TRBV6-6 to TRBJ2-1; D gene ambiguous. Trimming took off 0 bases at V and 6 bases at J, with 9 bases between the two ends. The CDR3 loop spans 14 amino acids. Per the germline V gene, CDR1 is MNHNY and CDR2 is SVGAGI (reference sequence). As DNA, the CDR3 is TGTGCCAGCAGTTACTCAGGGTTGCTCAATGAGCAGTTCTTC. Protein product: CASSYSGLLNEQFF.

This chain's CDR3 is CASSIGGEPNQPQHF. For the CDR3, the DNA is TGTGCCAGTAGTATCGGGGGGGAACCTAATCAGCCCCAGCATTTT. This rearrangement joins TRBV19 to TRBJ1-5, with D maybe TRBD1 (5 bases). The CDR3 consists of 15 residues. Trimming took off 3 bases at V and 4 bases at J, with 13 bases between the two ends. CDR1 LNHDA and CDR2 SQIVND come from the germline V gene (reference sequence).

This clone showed up just once. The gene calls are TRBV30 and TRBJ2-5; 8 bases are a match to TRBD1. The last part of the DNA fits TRBJ2-7 better; the J call may be wrong. The CDR3 has 13 residues. Germline V gene data show CDR1 as GTSNPN and CDR2 as SVGIG (reference sequence). In DNA, the CDR3 is TGTGCCTGGAGTGCTTGGACAGGGATCGAGCAGTACTTC. This gives the protein CAWSAWTGIEQYF.

J is TRBJ2-3 and V is TRBV19; TRBD1 agrees at 9 bases. Germline V lookup: CDR1 LNHDA, CDR2 SQIVND (reference sequence). CDR3 size: 15 residues. V shed 7 bases, J shed 4 bases, and the junction held 9 bases outside the gene matches. CDR3 sequence: CASTNRGRSADTQYF. The CDR3 bases are TGTGCCAGTACAAACAGGGGGCGGTCGGCAGATACGCAGTATTTT.

This rearrangement joins TRBV12-5 to TRBJ2-5; 7 bases are shared with TRBD1. CDR3 length equals 16 residues. With 3 bases clipped from V and 2 bases from J, the junction kept 9 bases outside the gene matches. Germline V gives CDR1 LGHNT, CDR2 FRNRAP. The CDR3 DNA is TGTGCTAGTGGTTTCGGGACAGAGGCTGATCAAGAGACCCAGTACTTC. Its translation is CASGFGTEADQETQYF.